The rows below give T cell receptor beta chains drawn from one sample of a study of control samples from healthy donors and cancer patients. Produced via immunoSEQ multiplex PCR; TCRdb's table is partial and in-frame only. The sample has over 100,000 clones; approximately 90% are singletons. The sequencing input was blood. These receptors came from a man between 35 and 55 years old in good health. Each CDR3 is given with its conserved first and last residue.

j_call: TRBJ2-3; v_call: TRBV28; cdr3_aa: CASSLRGAGTDTQYF
j_call: TRBJ1-6; v_call: TRBV7-6; cdr3_aa: CASSLGYGRNSPLHF
j_call: TRBJ1-5; v_call: TRBV6-2/TRBV6-3; cdr3_aa: CASSWDRAYSNQPQHF
j_call: TRBJ2-5; v_call: TRBV12-3/TRBV12-4; cdr3_aa: CASSLGGWETQYF
j_call: TRBJ1-6; v_call: TRBV6-5; cdr3_aa: CASSAGTGGNSPLHF
j_call: TRBJ2-7; v_call: TRBV11-2; cdr3_aa: CASSSGGGLEQYF
j_call: TRBJ2-1; v_call: TRBV11-3; cdr3_aa: CASSLGFSHQYEQFF
j_call: TRBJ1-5; v_call: TRBV25-1; cdr3_aa: CASSERGLGNQPQHF
j_call: TRBJ1-1; v_call: TRBV27; cdr3_aa: CASRAYGMNTEAFF
j_call: TRBJ1-2; v_call: TRBV7-9; cdr3_aa: CASSLEWGQGISSGYTF
j_call: TRBJ1-2; v_call: TRBV18; cdr3_aa: CASSPPTLSYGYTF
j_call: TRBJ2-3; v_call: TRBV5-4; cdr3_aa: CASGPSDTQYF
j_call: TRBJ2-7; v_call: TRBV5-5; cdr3_aa: CASSPEVYEQYF
j_call: TRBJ1-6; v_call: TRBV3-1/TRBV3-2; cdr3_aa: CASSRTGSSYNSPLHF
j_call: TRBJ2-5; v_call: TRBV10-2; cdr3_aa: CASSVTASGGSETQYF
j_call: TRBJ2-1; v_call: TRBV5-1; cdr3_aa: CASSYNYNEQFF
j_call: TRBJ1-2; v_call: TRBV24-1; cdr3_aa: CATSDLPPGQGYGYTF
j_call: TRBJ1-2; v_call: TRBV28; cdr3_aa: CASSGIYGYTF
j_call: TRBJ2-1; v_call: TRBV5-1; cdr3_aa: CASSLDLGDHYNEQFF
j_call: TRBJ2-5; v_call: TRBV28; cdr3_aa: CASSLLQGKETQYF
j_call: TRBJ2-7; v_call: TRBV19; cdr3_aa: CASRAPGGVDEQYF
j_call: TRBJ1-6; v_call: TRBV27; cdr3_aa: CASSLRRSYNSPLHF
j_call: TRBJ1-1; v_call: TRBV7-2; cdr3_aa: CASSLSPQGNTEAFF
j_call: TRBJ1-5; v_call: TRBV2; cdr3_aa: CASSIGQGSNQPQHF
j_call: TRBJ1-1; v_call: TRBV11-3; cdr3_aa: CASSLLQGRSFF
j_call: TRBJ1-2; v_call: TRBV3-1/TRBV3-2; cdr3_aa: CASSQAQGAGGYTF
j_call: TRBJ1-2; v_call: TRBV7-8; cdr3_aa: CASGSQVVTRNYGYTF
j_call: TRBJ1-3; v_call: TRBV5-1; cdr3_aa: CASSLDAAGNTIYF
j_call: TRBJ1-2; v_call: TRBV12-3/TRBV12-4; cdr3_aa: CASSQDRVCGYTF
j_call: TRBJ1-6; v_call: TRBV7-9; cdr3_aa: CASSPGTDSYNSPLHF
j_call: TRBJ1-4; v_call: TRBV5-1; cdr3_aa: CASSLGSTNEKLFF
j_call: TRBJ2-7; v_call: TRBV6-5; cdr3_aa: CASSSEASGHHYEQYF
j_call: TRBJ1-2; v_call: TRBV2; cdr3_aa: CASSEADNYGYTF
j_call: TRBJ1-1; v_call: TRBV9; cdr3_aa: CASSVGVRTNTEAFF
j_call: TRBJ2-2; v_call: TRBV2; cdr3_aa: CASTGGTGGLGELFF
j_call: TRBJ2-7; v_call: TRBV6-6; cdr3_aa: CASSPPRTGDNYEQYF
j_call: TRBJ1-2; v_call: TRBV6-2/TRBV6-3; cdr3_aa: CASSSQGYGYTF
j_call: TRBJ1-5; v_call: TRBV6-6; cdr3_aa: CATSDSNNQPQHF
j_call: TRBJ1-3; v_call: TRBV19; cdr3_aa: CASRYRGISGNTIYF
j_call: TRBJ1-1; v_call: TRBV30; cdr3_aa: CAWKRQGMTEAFF
j_call: TRBJ2-2; v_call: TRBV7-2; cdr3_aa: CASSSVSGKRTGELFF
j_call: TRBJ1-2; v_call: TRBV4-1; cdr3_aa: CASSQDGQGPGYTF
j_call: TRBJ2-7; v_call: TRBV9; cdr3_aa: CASSSTITGPGEQYF
j_call: TRBJ1-2; v_call: TRBV19; cdr3_aa: CASSIRTGSNYGYTF
j_call: TRBJ2-7; v_call: TRBV27; cdr3_aa: CASSLSRTGYEQYF
j_call: TRBJ1-1; v_call: TRBV7-2; cdr3_aa: CASSLAGGGNTEAFF
j_call: TRBJ1-2; v_call: TRBV11-3; cdr3_aa: CASSLVPGGTYGYTF
j_call: TRBJ1-4; v_call: TRBV7-9; cdr3_aa: CASSLAGGEKLFF
j_call: TRBJ2-1; v_call: TRBV30; cdr3_aa: CAWKQGGSYNEQFF
j_call: TRBJ2-7; v_call: TRBV11-2; cdr3_aa: CASSSRQRGNYEQYF
j_call: TRBJ1-2; v_call: TRBV12-3/TRBV12-4; cdr3_aa: CASSLGGNGYTF
j_call: TRBJ2-3; v_call: TRBV7-3; cdr3_aa: CASSLIAGGSTDTQYF
j_call: TRBJ2-7; v_call: TRBV6-5; cdr3_aa: CASTPGSGGTYEQYF
j_call: TRBJ1-1; v_call: TRBV18; cdr3_aa: CASSYGTGAFF
j_call: TRBJ2-1; v_call: TRBV28; cdr3_aa: CASSPTRLYYNEQFF
j_call: TRBJ2-5; v_call: TRBV7-9; cdr3_aa: CASSPGQLTPQEQTQYF
j_call: TRBJ2-1; v_call: TRBV18; cdr3_aa: CASSPPTGGYLYNEQFF
j_call: TRBJ2-5; v_call: TRBV27; cdr3_aa: CASSFTSGTQETQYF
j_call: TRBJ2-1; v_call: TRBV5-6; cdr3_aa: CASSLLAGYNEQFF